Presented here are 12 T cell receptor beta chains from one specimen sequenced in a study of shared clonotypes between healthy human individuals. TCRdb keeps only in-frame clones here, not all; method: immunoSEQ multiplex PCR. Of 1.5 million to 2.5 million clones in the sample, about 95% are singletons; the top ten hold around 1.2%. In the naive CD8 group, cells lacked CD45RO and were positively selected for CCR7, so terminally differentiated effector memory CD45RA+ cells were left out. Sequencing was done on a sample of naive CD8+ T cells sorted from blood. These receptor sequences come from a man aged 18-30 years in good health.

As for this clone: The sample has other DNA sequences that encode this CDR3 too. The CDR3 loop reads CASSFGLSYEQYF. The CDR3 coding sequence is TGTGCCAGCAGTTTCGGGCTCTCCTACGAGCAGTACTTC. This chain connects TRBV6-5 to TRBJ2-7; D not resolved. The CDR3 loop spans 13 amino acids. The ends were cut back, 4 bases at V and 0 bases at J, with 7 bases in the middle. Per the germline V gene, CDR1 is MNHEY and CDR2 is SVGAGI.

This clone was seen only once. This chain connects TRBV29-1 to TRBJ2-1; possibly TRBD1 for D (6 bases). CDR1 is SQVTM and CDR2 is ANQGSEA in the germline V gene. The CDR3 sequence is 13 residues long. CDR3 in DNA: TGCGAGCCGAGGACAGATCCTTACAATGAGCAGTTCTTC. Translation gives CEPRTDPYNEQFF.

The gene calls are TRBV2 and TRBJ2-7; TRBD1 or TRBD2 may be the D gene (6 bases each). Trimming removed 10 bases from V and 3 bases from J, with 16 bases in between. Germline V gives CDR1 SNHLY, CDR2 FYNNEI. CDR3 length equals 13 residues. CDR3 residues: CAIRIGGYYEQYF. Here the CDR3 DNA reads TGTGCCATTCGCATAGGGGGGTACTACGAGCAGTACTTC.

About this clone itself: Other DNA sequences in the same sample also yield this CDR3. The chain has TRBV5-5 and TRBJ2-7; the match to TRBD1 covers 8 bases. The V segment lost 0 bases and the J segment 4 bases; nucleotides outside the gene matches: 3. The CDR3 runs 14 residues. Germline lookup yields CDR1 SGHKS and CDR2 YYEKEE (reference sequence). The CDR3 is CASSLGQGAYEQYF. In DNA form, the CDR3 reads TGTGCCAGCAGCTTGGGCCAGGGGGCTTACGAGCAGTACTTC.

In this sample, this clone turned up once. The chain is built from TRBV7-2 and TRBJ2-2; D may correspond to TRBD1 or TRBD2 (7 bases each). V was trimmed by 8 bases and J by 5 bases, leaving 15 bases between them. The CDR3 consists of 14 residues. CDR1 and CDR2 (germline): SGHTA, FQGNSA. CDR3 bases: TGTGCCAGCTCCCCAGGGGGGGCTACCGGGGAGCTGTTTTTT. This encodes CASSPGGATGELFF.

The CDR3, as DNA: TGTGCCAGCAGCATACTTGACAATGAGCAGTTCTTC. Protein sequence: CASSILDNEQFF. The chain has TRBV11-2 and TRBJ2-1; D gene unclear. CDR1 and CDR2 from the germline V gene are SGHAT and FQNNGV. V lost 5 bases, J lost 5 bases, and 7 bases lay in between. The CDR3 spans 12 residues.

This chain uses TRBV10-3 with TRBJ2-1; D is perhaps TRBD1 (6 bases). Germline V gene data show CDR1 as ENHRY and CDR2 as SYGVKD. V was pared by 4 bases and J by 6 bases, with 19 bases between. The CDR3 spans 16 residues. The DNA for the CDR3 is TGTGCCATCAGTGGATATGGGGGCGAGGGAGTCAATGAGCAGTTCTTC. Amino acids: CAISGYGGEGVNEQFF.

This rearrangement joins TRBV5-8 to TRBJ1-6; 8 bases align to TRBD1. V shed 0 bases and J 11 bases; nucleotides not matched to a gene: 7. The CDR3 length is 15 residues. Per the germline V gene, CDR1 is SGHTS and CDR2 is YDEGEE. In DNA form, the CDR3 reads TGTGCCAGCAGCTTGGAAGGACAGGGAACGACACCCCTCCACTTT. Its protein product is CASSLEGQGTTPLHF. Looking up the rest from reference TRBV5-8 and TRBJ1-6 gives the full variable domain: EAGVTQSPTHLIKTRGQQATLRCSPISGHTSVYWYQQALGLGLQFLLWYDEGEERNRGNFPPRFSGRQFPNYSSELNVNALELEDSALYLCASSLEGQGTTPLHFGNGTRLTVT.

The genes are TRBV9 and TRBJ2-7; 7 positions agree with TRBD2. Germline trimming cut 4 bases from V and 3 bases from J; bases unmatched to any gene: 10. This CDR3 has 15 amino acids. CDR1 and CDR2 from the germline V gene are SGDLS and YYNGEE. The CDR3 sequence: CASSPRGGSLYEQYF. The CDR3 region has the DNA TGTGCCAGCAGCCCACGCGGGGGAAGCCTCTACGAGCAGTACTTC.

This clone was observed a handful of times. This chain joins TRBV30 and TRBJ1-1; D is unclear. This CDR3 has 11 residues. Trimming removed 8 bases at V and 6 bases at J, with 13 bases between. CDR1 GTSNPN and CDR2 SVGIG come from the germline V gene (reference sequence). The CDR3 here is CAGDHEAEAFF. CDR3 DNA sequence: TGTGCCGGGGATCACGAGGCTGAAGCTTTCTTT.

J is TRBJ2-1 and V is TRBV13; TRBD2 agrees at 11 bases. Germline V gene sequence: CDR1 PRHDT, CDR2 FYEKMQ (reference sequence). This CDR3 comprises 18 residues. After removal of 3 bases from V and 4 bases from J, the junction contained 11 bases not matched to a gene. CDR3: CASSFMLAGGQMYNEQFF. CDR3 nucleotide sequence: TGTGCCAGCAGCTTCATGCTAGCGGGGGGTCAAATGTACAATGAGCAGTTCTTC.

The genes are TRBV5-1 and TRBJ2-4, with 11 bases aligning to TRBD1. This CDR3 is 15 amino acids long. The germline CDR1 and CDR2 sequences are SGHRS and YFSETQ. Trimming cost V 0 bases and J 8 bases; bases outside gene matches: 4. The CDR3 region has the DNA TGCGCCAGCAGCTTGGAGGACAGGGGGCGCGACATTCAGTACTTC. Its protein product is CASSLEDRGRDIQYF.